The following is a T cell receptor beta chain sequence with its context. This entry comes from a study of cytomegalovirus exposure and HLA in healthy donors. Trimming shortened V by 7 bases and J by 2 bases, and 15 bases separated the two germline ends. This CDR3 is 14 amino acids long. From germline, CDR1 is LNHDA and CDR2 SQIVND (reference sequence). The study ran its PCR with 60 Vbeta and 13 Jbeta primers. Using immunoSEQ multiplex PCR, the repertoire was profiled, and TCRdb retains in-frame clones only, with some absent. The sample shows 100,000 to 120,000 clones, nearly 80% of them seen only once.

Sequencing was carried out using PBMCs. The chain carries TRBV19 and TRBJ2-7; TRBD1 might be the D (5 bases). The clonotype comes from a man between 25 and 39 years old in good health and CMV-seronegative. The CDR3 spells CASNKRGAPYEQYF. The CDR3 nucleotides are TGTGCCAGTAACAAAAGGGGCGCTCCCTACGAGCAGTACTTC.